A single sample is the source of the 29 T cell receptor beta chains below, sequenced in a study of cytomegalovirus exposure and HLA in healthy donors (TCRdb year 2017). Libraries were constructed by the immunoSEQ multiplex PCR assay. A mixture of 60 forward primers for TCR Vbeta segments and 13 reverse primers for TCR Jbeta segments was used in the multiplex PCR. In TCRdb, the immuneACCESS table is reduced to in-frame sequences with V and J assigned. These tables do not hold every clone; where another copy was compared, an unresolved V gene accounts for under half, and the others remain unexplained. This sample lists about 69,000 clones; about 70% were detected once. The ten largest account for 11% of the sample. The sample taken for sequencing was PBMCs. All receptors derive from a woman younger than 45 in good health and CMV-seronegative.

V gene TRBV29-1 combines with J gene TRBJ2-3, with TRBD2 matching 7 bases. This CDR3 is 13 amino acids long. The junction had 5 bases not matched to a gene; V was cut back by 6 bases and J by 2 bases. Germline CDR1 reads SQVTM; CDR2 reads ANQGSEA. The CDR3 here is CSVLATPTDTQYF. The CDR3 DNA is TGCAGCGTACTAGCGACCCCCACAGATACGCAGTATTTT.

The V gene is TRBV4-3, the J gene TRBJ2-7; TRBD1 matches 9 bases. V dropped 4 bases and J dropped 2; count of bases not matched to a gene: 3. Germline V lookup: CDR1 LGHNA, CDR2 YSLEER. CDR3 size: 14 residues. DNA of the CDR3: TGCGCCAGCAGCCCCGGGACAGGGACCTACGAGCAGTACTTC. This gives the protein CASSPGTGTYEQYF.

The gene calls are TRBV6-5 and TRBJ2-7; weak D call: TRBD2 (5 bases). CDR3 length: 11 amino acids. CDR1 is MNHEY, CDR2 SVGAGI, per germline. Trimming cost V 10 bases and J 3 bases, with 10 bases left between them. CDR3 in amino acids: CATQTSYEQYF. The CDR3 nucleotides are TGTGCCACCCAAACTAGCTACGAGCAGTACTTC.

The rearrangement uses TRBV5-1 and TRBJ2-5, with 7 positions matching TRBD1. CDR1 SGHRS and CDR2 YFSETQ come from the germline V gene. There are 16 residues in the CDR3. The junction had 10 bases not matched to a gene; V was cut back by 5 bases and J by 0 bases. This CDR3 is CASSVTGATNQETQYF. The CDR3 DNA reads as TGCGCCAGCAGTGTAACAGGGGCAACGAACCAAGAGACCCAGTACTTC.

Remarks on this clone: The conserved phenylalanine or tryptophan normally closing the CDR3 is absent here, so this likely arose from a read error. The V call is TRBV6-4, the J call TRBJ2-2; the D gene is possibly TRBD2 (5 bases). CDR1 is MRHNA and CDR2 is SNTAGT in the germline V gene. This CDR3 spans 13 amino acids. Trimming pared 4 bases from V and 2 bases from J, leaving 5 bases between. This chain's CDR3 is CASSGTNTGELFV. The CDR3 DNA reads TGTGCCAGCAGTGGGACTAACACCGGGGAGCTGTTTGTT.

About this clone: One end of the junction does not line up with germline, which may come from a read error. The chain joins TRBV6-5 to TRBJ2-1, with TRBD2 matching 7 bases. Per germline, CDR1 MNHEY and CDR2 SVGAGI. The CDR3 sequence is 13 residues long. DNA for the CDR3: TGCTCGGCGGGGACTAAGGTCGACAATGAGCAGTTCTTC. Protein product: CSAGTKVDNEQFF.

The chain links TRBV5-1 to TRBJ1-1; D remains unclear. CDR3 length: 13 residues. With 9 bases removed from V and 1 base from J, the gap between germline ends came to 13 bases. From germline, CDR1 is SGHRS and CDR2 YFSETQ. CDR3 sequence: CATSRGQNTEAFF. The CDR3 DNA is TGCGCCACCTCAAGAGGGCAGAACACTGAAGCTTTCTTT.

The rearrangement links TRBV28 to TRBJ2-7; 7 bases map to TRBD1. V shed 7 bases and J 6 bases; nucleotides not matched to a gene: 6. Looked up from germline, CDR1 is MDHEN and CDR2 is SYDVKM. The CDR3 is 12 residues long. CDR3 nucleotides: TGTGCCAGCATGAGGGGGCGCGTCGAGCAGTACTTC. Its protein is CASMRGRVEQYF.

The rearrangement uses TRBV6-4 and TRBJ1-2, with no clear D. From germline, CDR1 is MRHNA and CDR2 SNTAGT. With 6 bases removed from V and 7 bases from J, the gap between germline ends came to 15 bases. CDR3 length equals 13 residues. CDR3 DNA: TGTGCCAGCAGCCAAGTCATCGGAGCTGGCTACACCTTC. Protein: CASSQVIGAGYTF.

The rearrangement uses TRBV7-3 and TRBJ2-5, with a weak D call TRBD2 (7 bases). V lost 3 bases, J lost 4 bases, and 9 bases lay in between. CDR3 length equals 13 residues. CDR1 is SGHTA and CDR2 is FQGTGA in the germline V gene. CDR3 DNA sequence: TGTGCCAGCAGCTTCGGGGGGCGAGAGACCCAGTACTTC. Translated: CASSFGGRETQYF. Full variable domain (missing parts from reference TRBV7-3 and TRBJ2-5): GAGVSQTPSNKVTEKGKYVELRCDPISGHTALYWYRQSLGQGPEFLIYFQGTGAADDSGLPNDRFFAVRPEGSVSTLKIQRTERGDSAVYLCASSFGGRETQYFGPGTRLLVL.

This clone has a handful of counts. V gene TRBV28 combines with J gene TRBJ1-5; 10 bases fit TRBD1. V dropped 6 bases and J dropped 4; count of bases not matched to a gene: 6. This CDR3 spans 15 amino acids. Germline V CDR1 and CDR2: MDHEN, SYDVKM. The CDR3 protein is CASRGQGVENQPQHF. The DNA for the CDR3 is TGTGCCAGCAGAGGACAGGGGGTAGAGAATCAGCCCCAGCATTTT. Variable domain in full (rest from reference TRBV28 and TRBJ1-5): DVKVTQSSRYLVKRTGEKVFLECVQDMDHENMFWYRQDPGLGLRLIYFSYDVKMKEKGDIPEGYSVSREKKERFSLILESASTNQTSMYLCASRGQGVENQPQHFGDGTRLSIL.

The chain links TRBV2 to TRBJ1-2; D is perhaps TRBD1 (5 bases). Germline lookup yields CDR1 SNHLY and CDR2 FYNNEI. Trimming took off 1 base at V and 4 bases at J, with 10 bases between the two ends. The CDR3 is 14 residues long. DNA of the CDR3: TGTGCCAGCAGTGAAGGGGGACTAGTCTATGGCTACACCTTC. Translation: CASSEGGLVYGYTF.

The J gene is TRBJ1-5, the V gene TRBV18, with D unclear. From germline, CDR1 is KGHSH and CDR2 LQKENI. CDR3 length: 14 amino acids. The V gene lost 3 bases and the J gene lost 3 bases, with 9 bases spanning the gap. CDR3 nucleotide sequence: TGTGCCAGCTCACCGGCAGGTTACAATCAGCCCCAGCATTTT. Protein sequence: CASSPAGYNQPQHF.

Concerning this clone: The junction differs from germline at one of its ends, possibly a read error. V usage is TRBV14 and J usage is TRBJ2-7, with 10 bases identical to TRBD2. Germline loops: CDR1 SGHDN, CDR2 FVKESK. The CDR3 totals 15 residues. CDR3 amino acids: CASSDLAGVSYGQYF. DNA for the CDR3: TGTGCCAGCAGCGACCTAGCGGGGGTATCCTACGGGCAGTACTTC.

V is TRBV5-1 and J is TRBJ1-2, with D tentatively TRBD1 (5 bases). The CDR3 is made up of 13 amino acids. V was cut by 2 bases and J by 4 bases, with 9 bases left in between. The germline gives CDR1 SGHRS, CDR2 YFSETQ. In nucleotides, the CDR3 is TGCGCCAGCAGCTTTGACAGACCCTATGGCTACACCTTC. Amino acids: CASSFDRPYGYTF.

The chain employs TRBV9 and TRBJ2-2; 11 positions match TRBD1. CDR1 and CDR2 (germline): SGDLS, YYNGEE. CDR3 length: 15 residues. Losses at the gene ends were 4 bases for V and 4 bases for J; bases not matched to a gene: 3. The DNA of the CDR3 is TGTGCCAGCAGCCCTGGGACAGGGGGCACCGGGGAGCTGTTTTTT. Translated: CASSPGTGGTGELFF.

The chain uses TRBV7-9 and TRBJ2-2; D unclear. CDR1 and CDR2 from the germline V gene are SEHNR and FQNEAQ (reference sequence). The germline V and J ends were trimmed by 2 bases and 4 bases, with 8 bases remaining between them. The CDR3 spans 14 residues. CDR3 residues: CASSLIVATGELFF. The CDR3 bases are TGTGCCAGCAGCTTAATAGTAGCCACCGGGGAGCTGTTTTTT.

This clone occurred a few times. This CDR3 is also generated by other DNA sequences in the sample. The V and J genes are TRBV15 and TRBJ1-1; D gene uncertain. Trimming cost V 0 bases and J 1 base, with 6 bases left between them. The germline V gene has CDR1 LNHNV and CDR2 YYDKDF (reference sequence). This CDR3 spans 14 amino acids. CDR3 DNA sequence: TGTGCCACCAGCAGAGATCTCCGGAACACTGAAGCTTTCTTT. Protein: CATSRDLRNTEAFF.

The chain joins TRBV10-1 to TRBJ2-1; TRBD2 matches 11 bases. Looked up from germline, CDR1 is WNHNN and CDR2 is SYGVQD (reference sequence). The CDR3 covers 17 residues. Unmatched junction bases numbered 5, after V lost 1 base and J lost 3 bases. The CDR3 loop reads CASSEFLAGGNYNEQFF. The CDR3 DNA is TGCGCCAGCAGTGAGTTTCTAGCGGGGGGCAACTACAATGAGCAGTTCTTC.

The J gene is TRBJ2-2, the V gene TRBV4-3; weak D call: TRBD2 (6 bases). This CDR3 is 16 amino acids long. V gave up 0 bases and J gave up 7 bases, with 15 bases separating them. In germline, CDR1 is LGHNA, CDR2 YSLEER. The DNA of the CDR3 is TGCGCCAGCAGCCAAGATGCGACGGGGAGGAACGGGGAGCTGTTTTTT. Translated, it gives CASSQDATGRNGELFF.

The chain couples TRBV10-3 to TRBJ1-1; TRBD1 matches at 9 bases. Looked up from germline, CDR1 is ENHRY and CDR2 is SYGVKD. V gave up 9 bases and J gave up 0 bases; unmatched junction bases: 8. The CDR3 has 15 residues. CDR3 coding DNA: TGTGCCATAAGACCTGACAGGGGGATGAACACTGAAGCTTTCTTT. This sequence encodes CAIRPDRGMNTEAFF.

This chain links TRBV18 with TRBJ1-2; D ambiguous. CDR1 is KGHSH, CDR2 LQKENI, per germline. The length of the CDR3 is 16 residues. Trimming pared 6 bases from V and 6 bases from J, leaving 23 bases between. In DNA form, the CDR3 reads TGTGCCAGCTCGTTTCTCAGAGGGCCAGCGGCCGATGGCTACACCTTC. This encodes CASSFLRGPAADGYTF.

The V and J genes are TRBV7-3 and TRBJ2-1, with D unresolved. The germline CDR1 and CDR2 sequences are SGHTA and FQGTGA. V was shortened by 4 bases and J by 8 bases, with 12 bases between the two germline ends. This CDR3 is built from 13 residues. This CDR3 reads CASSSLYGDEQFF. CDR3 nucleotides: TGTGCCAGCAGCTCGCTCTACGGTGATGAGCAGTTCTTC. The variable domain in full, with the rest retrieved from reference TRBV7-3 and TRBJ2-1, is GAGVSQTPSNKVTEKGKYVELRCDPISGHTALYWYRQSLGQGPEFLIYFQGTGAADDSGLPNDRFFAVRPEGSVSTLKIQRTERGDSAVYLCASSSLYGDEQFFGPGTRLTVL.

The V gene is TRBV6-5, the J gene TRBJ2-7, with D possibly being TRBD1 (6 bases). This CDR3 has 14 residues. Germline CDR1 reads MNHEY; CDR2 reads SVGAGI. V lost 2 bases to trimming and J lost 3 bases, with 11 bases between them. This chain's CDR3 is CASSYGGTSYEQYF. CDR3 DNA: TGTGCCAGCAGTTACGGGGGCACCAGCTACGAGCAGTACTTC.

Written as DNA, the CDR3 is TGTGCCAGCAGTCAACAGGGTCTCTCCTACAATGAGCAGTTCTTC. Its protein product is CASSQQGLSYNEQFF. This rearrangement joins TRBV6-1 to TRBJ2-1; possible D gene TRBD1, 6 bases. This CDR3 is 15 amino acids long. V was cut by 5 bases and J by 0 bases, with 11 bases left in between. Germline V gene lookup returns CDR1 MNHNS and CDR2 SASEGT.

The CDR3, as DNA: TGTGCCAGCAGCTTAGAGAGGGAGCAGTACTTC. Protein: CASSLEREQYF. The chain is built from TRBV7-6 and TRBJ2-7; D unclear. This CDR3 spans 11 amino acids. V lost 1 base and J lost 7, with 5 bases in between. Germline CDR1 reads SGHVS; CDR2 reads FNYEAQ.

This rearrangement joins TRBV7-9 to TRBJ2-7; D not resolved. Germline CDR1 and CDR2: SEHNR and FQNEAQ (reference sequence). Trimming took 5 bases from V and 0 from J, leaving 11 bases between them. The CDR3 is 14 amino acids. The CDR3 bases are TGTGCCAGCAGCCCCGACTGGATCTCCTACGAGCAGTACTTC. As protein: CASSPDWISYEQYF. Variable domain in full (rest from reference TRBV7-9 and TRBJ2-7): DTGVSQNPRHKITKRGQNVTFRCDPISEHNRLYWYRQTLGQGPEFLTYFQNEAQLEKSRLLSDRFSAERPKGSFSTLEIQRTEQGDSAMYLCASSPDWISYEQYFGPGTRLTVT.

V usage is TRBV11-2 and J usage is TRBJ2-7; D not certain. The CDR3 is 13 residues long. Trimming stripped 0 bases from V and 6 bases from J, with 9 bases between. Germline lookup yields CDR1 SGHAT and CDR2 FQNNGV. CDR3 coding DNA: TGTGCCAGCAGCTTAGATCCACTTAGCGAGCAGTACTTC. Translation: CASSLDPLSEQYF.

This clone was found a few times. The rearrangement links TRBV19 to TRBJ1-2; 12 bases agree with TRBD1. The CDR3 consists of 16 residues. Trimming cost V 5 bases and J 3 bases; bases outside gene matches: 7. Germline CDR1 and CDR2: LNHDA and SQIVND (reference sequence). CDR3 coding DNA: TGTGCCAGTAGTCCTGGGACAGGGGGCGCCCACTATGGCTACACCTTC. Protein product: CASSPGTGGAHYGYTF. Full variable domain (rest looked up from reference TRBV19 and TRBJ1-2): DGGITQSPKYLFRKEGQNVTLSCEQNLNHDAMYWYRQDPGQGLRLIYYSQIVNDFQKGDIAEGYSVSREKKESFPLTVTSAQKNPTAFYLCASSPGTGGAHYGYTFGSGTRLTVV.